This T cell receptor beta chain appears in the sequencing data of a study of cytomegalovirus exposure and HLA in healthy donors. This PCR relied on a set of 60 Vbeta primers and 13 Jbeta primers. Profiling relied on immunoSEQ multiplex PCR, and the TCRdb table lists in-frame clones only, not all of them. The table has under 200,000 clones, around 68% seen once; the top ten hold 2.5% to 3%. About this clone: As yet, its antigen is unknown.

Overall study results and limits: A link between a missense DCLRE1C variant and TCR beta V- and J-gene trimming emerged from a later analysis. Some V segments (TRBV6-2 and TRBV6-3 among them) were excluded as indistinguishable. A further, later analysis showed that HLA-associated TCR beta chains (compared with equally common others) were more clonally expanded.

This CDR3 is 16 amino acids long. Trimming at V came to 3 bases and at J to 4 bases, leaving 3 bases not matched to a gene. Per germline, CDR1 ENHRY and CDR2 SYGVKD. The receptor's source is a woman in her thirties or forties in good health and CMV-seropositive. V gene TRBV10-3 combines with J gene TRBJ2-2, with TRBD2 matching 12 bases. Sequencing was carried out using PBMCs. The CDR3 sequence is CAISESGLAGTGELFF. The CDR3 coding sequence is TGTGCCATCAGTGAATCGGGACTAGCGGGCACCGGGGAGCTGTTTTTT.